This T cell receptor (beta chain) was sequenced during a study of shared clonotypes between healthy human individuals (dated by TCRdb to the early 2020s). As for the study more broadly: A few men and a couple of women, aged 18 to 49 years, made up the cohort. For each donor, CD4 naive and CD4 memory were each run on three plates, CD8 naive on two plates, and CD8 memory on one plate. To estimate repertoire size and how much clonotype sharing occurs between individuals, the study deeply sequenced the blood TCR repertoires of 5 or 6 healthy adults. To increase sequencing depth and limit assay-specific biases, TCR repertoire library preparation and sequencing were carried out by different laboratories using diverse techniques. Each donor's leukapheresis produced roughly between roughly 0.85 and 10 billion PBMCs.

A word on this clone: There is no known antigen for this receptor. Qualities for individual bases were not recorded, and no much larger clone is one base off.

What the work shows at the level of the full study, not this receptor alone: Pairwise subsampling led to the expectation that sequencing depth would affect the degree of clonotype sharing among donors. Naive subsets generally had larger estimated clonotype richness than memory subsets. Clonotypes shared by all four sorted-subset donors showed higher generation probabilities than non-shared clonotypes. Sampling was restricted to blood, and TCR repertoires in tissue are likely to differ from TCR repertoires in blood. Rarefaction of sorted-subset datasets indicated incomplete sequencing despite the large sequencing depth. About 4.5% of naive CD4, 3.5% of naive CD8, approximately 2% of memory CD4, and 0.4% of memory CD8 clonotypes were shared across several donors. The small number of donors limited the genetic and exposure-history diversity represented.

The CDR3 starts with the cysteine, ends with the phenylalanine, and has 18 residues. Only the CDR3 DNA stays, 54 bases, in frame from base 1. Per the germline V gene, SNHLY is the CDR1 and FYNNEI is the CDR2. Trimming accounts for 7 bases at V and 0 bases at J, while the number of junction bases matched to no gene is 10. Healthy HIV-negative adults with no recently reported acute infections or vaccinations were included as donors. Every donor was a Caucasian adult residing in Nashville, Tennessee, USA. CD4+ T cells were enriched through magnetic negative selection, after which naive cells were positively selected on CD45RA and the remaining negative fraction served as the memory subset. Blood was collected by leukapheresis, and PBMCs were isolated by Ficoll-Histopaque density gradient centrifugation and then cryopreserved in liquid nitrogen vapor phase. Analytical flow cytometry was used to check the purity and quantity of each magnetically sorted T cell population. From each sorted fraction, genomic DNA was isolated and quantified by UV absorbance on a Nanodrop 2000c.

TCR CDR3 regions were amplified from genomic DNA by multiplex PCR using the deep immunoSEQ assay. Genomic DNA extracted from each cell subset was distributed evenly over all wells of several immunoSEQ 96-well plates, and each plate served as one replicate. For sorted subsets, roughly 200 ng of genomic DNA, equivalent to 30,000 or so T cell genomes, went into each replicate PCR. The purified libraries were quantified using a Qubit 3.0 fluorometer, sized with a Bioanalyzer 2100, and then quantified again using the KAPA Library Quantification kit. Every immunoSEQ 96-well plate was sequenced on a separate single-read 150-cycle Illumina NextSeq 550 flow cell. The paper's processing steps were these. Because the immunoSEQ output included only junctional sequences and no quality scores, the filtering could not be the same as the filtering used for full-length reads. Sequences were annotated with PyIR, a Python wrapper for IgBLAST v1.9, using IMGT germline references to assign V/J genes and CDR3. Reads were filtered out if the reads had weak V/J assignments (E-value above 1e-6), no CDR3, stop codons, out-of-frame junctions, or ambiguous translated residues. V3J clonotypes were defined as sequences sharing an identical inferred V gene, J gene, and CDR3 amino acid sequence. To compute the percentage overlap between repertoires, the number of shared unique clonotypes was divided by the size of the smaller repertoire. Three approaches were used to assess repertoire richness: RTK rarefaction, the Chao1 estimator, and Recon v2.1 estimates of unobserved clonotypes. Generation probabilities for all TCRbeta clonotypes obtained by the gDNA method from several donors were computed using OLGA. TCRdb limited this immuneACCESS table to in-frame rearrangements with V and J called. A share of clones is missing; checked studies link under half to unresolved V genes, and the rest is unexplained. The D gene and trimming were derived from the DNA, and the V and J assignments and clone size from that table. In all, the sample holds 150,000 to 200,000 clones, and 90% to 95% of those were seen once. The top ten clones comprise about 0.067% of the sample.

This TCR derives from a woman aged 30 to 39 in good health. This receptor chain uses TRBV2 and TRBJ2-6; 9 bases in between match TRBD1. The specimen was naive CD4+ T cells sorted from blood. The sample's cell subset or site label, in plain terms: CD45RA+ positively selected. The CDR3 region reads CASTYVGQGISGANVLTF. The nucleotides read TGTGCCAGCACTTATGTGGGACAGGGTATCTCTGGGGCCAACGTCCTGACTTTC.